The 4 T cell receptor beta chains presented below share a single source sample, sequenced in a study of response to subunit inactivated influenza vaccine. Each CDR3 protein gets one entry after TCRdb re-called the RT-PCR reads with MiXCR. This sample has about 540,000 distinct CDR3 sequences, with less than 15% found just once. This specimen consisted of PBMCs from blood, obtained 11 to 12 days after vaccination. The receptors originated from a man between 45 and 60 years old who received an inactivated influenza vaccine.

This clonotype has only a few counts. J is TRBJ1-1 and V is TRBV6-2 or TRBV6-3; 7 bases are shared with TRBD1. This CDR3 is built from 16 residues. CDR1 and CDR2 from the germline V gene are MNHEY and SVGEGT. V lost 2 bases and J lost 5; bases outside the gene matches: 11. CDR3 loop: CASSYTNQGVATEAFF. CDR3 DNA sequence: TGTGCCAGCAGTTACACAAATCAGGGGGTGGCAACTGAAGCTTTCTTT.

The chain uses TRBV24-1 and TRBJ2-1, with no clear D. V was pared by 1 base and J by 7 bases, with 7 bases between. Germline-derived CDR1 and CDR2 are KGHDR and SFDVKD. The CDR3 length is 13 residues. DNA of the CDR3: TGTGCCACCAGTGATTTTAAACGTAATGAGCAGTTCTTC. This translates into CATSDFKRNEQFF.

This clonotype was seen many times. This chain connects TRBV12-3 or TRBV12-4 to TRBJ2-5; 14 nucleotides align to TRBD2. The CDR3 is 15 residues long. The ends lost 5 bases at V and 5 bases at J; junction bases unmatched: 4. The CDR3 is CASSTGLAGVETQYF. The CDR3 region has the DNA TGTGCCAGCAGTACGGGACTAGCGGGAGTGGAGACCCAGTACTTC.

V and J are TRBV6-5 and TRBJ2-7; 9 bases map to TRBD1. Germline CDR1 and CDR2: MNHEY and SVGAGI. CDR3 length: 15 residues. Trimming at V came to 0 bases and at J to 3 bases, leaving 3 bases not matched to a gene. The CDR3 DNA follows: TGTGCCAGCAGTTACTCTGGGACAGGGATCTACGAGCAGTACTTC. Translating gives CASSYSGTGIYEQYF.